The clone carrying this TCR beta chain has a count of ten or more. Its antigen is as yet unknown. The data originate from a study of metastatic and nonmetastatic thyroid tumors. At the level of the study: Repertoires from blood and tumor or nodule tissue of malignant and benign thyroid patients were compared.

Thyroid surgery was preceded by no treatment in any patient. Points from the study as a whole: Versus benign nodules, malignant thyroid tumors reportedly had significantly higher TCR beta diversity, in blood and tumor.

Per the study methods: Between-group CDR3 differences, defined by clinicopathological status, yielded a distant-metastasis classifier for papillary thyroid cancer. TCRdb called clones again from the PCR reads with MiXCR. These V and J calls originate from TCRdb's pipeline instead of the authors' own analysis. The data contain 20,000 to 25,000 clones, more than 25% of them singletons. The TCR originated in a female donor with papillary thyroid cancer or a benign thyroid nodule (not recorded which). Some clones in this sample may be carry-over from other donors' samples. The source material was tumor tissue.

The CDR3 DNA follows: TGTGCCAGCAGCCGGGGGGGCCCAATGGGCACAGATACGCAGTATTTT. It specifies CASSRGGPMGTDTQYF. The V gene is TRBV6-1, the J gene TRBJ2-3, with 8 bases fitting TRBD2. Trimming at V came to 6 bases and at J to 1 base, leaving 9 bases not matched to a gene. Per germline, CDR1 MNHNS and CDR2 SASEGT. The CDR3 is made up of 16 amino acids.